These T cell receptor beta chains were read from a single sample in a study of T cells in localized non-small cell lung cancer. Assay used: immunoSEQ multiplex PCR; TCRdb lists only in-frame clones, some missing. The top ten hold roughly 20% of the sample, which has tens of thousands of clones, about nine tenths seen once. Source: peripheral blood, taken before any cancer treatment. The receptors were gathered from a man between 40 and 75 years old with stage I squamous cell lung carcinoma. The CDR3 runs from the conserved cysteine through the conserved F or W. A D gene is named only where the DNA matches it firmly. Size is stated for part of the rows, as once, few or many counts, or as a class when the clone is expanded.

V	J	D	size	DNA	CDR3
TRBV4-1	TRBJ1-2	-	-	TGCGCCAGCAGCCCAGAATGGGGATCGGGAGGCTACACCTTC	CASSPEWGSGGYTF
TRBV5-4	TRBJ2-7	TRBD1	once	TGTGCCAGCAGTTGGGACAGGTCCATCTACGAGCAGTACTTC	CASSWDRSIYEQYF
TRBV9	TRBJ2-1	TRBD2	-	TGTGCCAGCAGCTCCCGGGGGGGATCCTACAATGAGCAGTTCTTC	CASSSRGGSYNEQFF
TRBV15	TRBJ2-7	TRBD1	-	TGTGCCACCAGCGTTGGGACAGGGGGCCCCTACGAGCAGTACTTC	CATSVGTGGPYEQYF
TRBV30	TRBJ1-2	-	-	TGTGCCCTCCAACCTGGGACCTACTATGGCTACACCTTC	CALQPGTYYGYTF
TRBV6-1	TRBJ2-2	-	-	TGTGCCAGCAGTGGACAGAATCTCCGGGGCCCTCACACCGGGGAGCTGTTTTTT	CASSGQNLRGPHTGELFF
TRBV6-5	TRBJ1-1	-	few	TGTGCCAGCAGTCACCGAGGGAAAGCTTTCTTT	CASSHRGKAFF
TRBV4-2	TRBJ1-1	-	-	TGTGCCAGCAGCCAAGCCGGTATCCCTGAAGCTTTCTTT	CASSQAGIPEAFF
TRBV6-6	TRBJ2-2	TRBD2	-	TGTGCCAGCCTAAGCGGGGGGGGCACCGGGGAGCTGTTTTTT	CASLSGGGTGELFF
TRBV11-2	TRBJ2-7	-	-	TGTGCCAGCACCAAAGACCGAACATCCTACGAGCAGTACTTC	CASTKDRTSYEQYF
TRBV5-1	TRBJ1-2	-	once	TGCGCCAGCAGCTTAACTTTTGACCAACCCTATGGCTACACCTTC	CASSLTFDQPYGYTF
TRBV7-9	TRBJ2-7	-	-	TGTGCCAGCAGCTCCCAGCTCTCCTACGAGCAGTACTTC	CASSSQLSYEQYF
TRBV19	TRBJ1-4	TRBD1	-	TGTGCCAGTAGTATCCCGGGACAGGGCAACGAAAAACTGTTTTTT	CASSIPGQGNEKLFF
TRBV28	TRBJ1-2	-	once	TGTGCCAGCAGGAATCCCACGGGGGGGGCAGGCGCTAACTATGGCTACACCTTC	CASRNPTGGAGANYGYTF
TRBV19	TRBJ1-3	-	-	TGTGCCAGTAGGAGCAGCTTCTCTGGAAACACCATATATTTT	CASRSSFSGNTIYF
TRBV5-1	TRBJ2-7	-	-	TGCGCCAGCAGCCCGGTCGGACAGTCGAGCTCCTACGAGCAGTACTTC	CASSPVGQSSSYEQYF
TRBV5-6	TRBJ1-2	-	few	TGTGCCAGCATTCTACAGCCGAACTATGGCTACACCTTC	CASILQPNYGYTF
TRBV19	TRBJ2-7	TRBD1	-	TGTGCCAGTAGTGACAGGGAAGGCCCCTACGAGCAGTACTTC	CASSDREGPYEQYF
TRBV6-6	TRBJ1-5	-	-	TGTGCCAGCAGTTTTGGACCACGGGATCAGCCCCAGCATTTT	CASSFGPRDQPQHF
TRBV7-3	TRBJ1-2	TRBD1	-	TGTGCCAGCAGCTTATTGGGGACAGGGGGTGGCTACACCTTC	CASSLLGTGGGYTF
TRBV13	TRBJ1-4	-	-	TGTGCCAGCAGCGACCGGGCCACTGAAAAACTGTTTTTT	CASSDRATEKLFF